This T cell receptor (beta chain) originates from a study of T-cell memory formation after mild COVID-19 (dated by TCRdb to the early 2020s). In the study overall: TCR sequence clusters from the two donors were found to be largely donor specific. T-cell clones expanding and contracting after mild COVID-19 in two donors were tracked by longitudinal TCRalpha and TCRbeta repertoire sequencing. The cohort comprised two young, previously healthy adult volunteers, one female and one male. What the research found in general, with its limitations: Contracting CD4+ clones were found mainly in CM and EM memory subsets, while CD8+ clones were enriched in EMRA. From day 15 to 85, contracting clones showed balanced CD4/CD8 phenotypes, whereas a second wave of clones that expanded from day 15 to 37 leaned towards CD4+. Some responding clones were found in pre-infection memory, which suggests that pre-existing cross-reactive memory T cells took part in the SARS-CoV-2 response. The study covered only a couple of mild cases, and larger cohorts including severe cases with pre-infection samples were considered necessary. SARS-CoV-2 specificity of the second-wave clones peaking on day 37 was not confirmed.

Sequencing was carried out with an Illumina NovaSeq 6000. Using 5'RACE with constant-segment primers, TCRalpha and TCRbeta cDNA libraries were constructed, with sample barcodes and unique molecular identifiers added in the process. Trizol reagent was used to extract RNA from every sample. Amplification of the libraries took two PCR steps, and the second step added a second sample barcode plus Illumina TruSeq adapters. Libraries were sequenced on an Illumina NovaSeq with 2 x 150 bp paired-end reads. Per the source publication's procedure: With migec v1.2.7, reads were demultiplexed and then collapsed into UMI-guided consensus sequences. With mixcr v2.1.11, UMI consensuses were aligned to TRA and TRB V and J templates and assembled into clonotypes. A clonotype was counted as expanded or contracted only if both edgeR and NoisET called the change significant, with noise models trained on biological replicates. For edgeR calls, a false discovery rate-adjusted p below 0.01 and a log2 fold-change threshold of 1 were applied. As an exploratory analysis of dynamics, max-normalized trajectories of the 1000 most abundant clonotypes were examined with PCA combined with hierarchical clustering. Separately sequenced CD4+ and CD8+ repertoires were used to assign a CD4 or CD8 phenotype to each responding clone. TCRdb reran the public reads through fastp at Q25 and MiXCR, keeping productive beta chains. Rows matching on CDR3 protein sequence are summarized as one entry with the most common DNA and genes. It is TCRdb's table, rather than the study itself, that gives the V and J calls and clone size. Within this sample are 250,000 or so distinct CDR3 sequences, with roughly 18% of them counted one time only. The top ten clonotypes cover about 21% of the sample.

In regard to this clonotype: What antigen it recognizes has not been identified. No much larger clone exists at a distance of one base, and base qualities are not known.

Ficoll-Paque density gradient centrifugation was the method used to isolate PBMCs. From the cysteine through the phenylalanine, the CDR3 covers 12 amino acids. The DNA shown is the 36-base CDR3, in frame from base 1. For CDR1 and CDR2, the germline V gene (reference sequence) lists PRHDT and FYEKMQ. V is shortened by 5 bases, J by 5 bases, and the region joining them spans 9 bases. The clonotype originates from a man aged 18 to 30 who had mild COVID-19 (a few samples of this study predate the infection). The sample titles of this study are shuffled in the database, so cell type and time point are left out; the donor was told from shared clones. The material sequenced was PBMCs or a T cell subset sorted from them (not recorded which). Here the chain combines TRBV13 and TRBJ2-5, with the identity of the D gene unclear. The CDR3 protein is CASSRLDETQYF. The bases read TGTGCCAGCAGCCGCTTGGATGAGACCCAGTACTTC. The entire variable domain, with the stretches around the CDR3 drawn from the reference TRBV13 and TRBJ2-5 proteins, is AAGVIQSPRHLIKEKRETATLKCYPIPRHDTVYWYQQGPGQDPQFLISFYEKMQSDKGSIPDRFSAQQFSDYHSELNMSSLELGDSALYFCASSRLDETQYFGPGTRLLVL.